This TCR beta chain was captured by sequencing in a study of blood T cells in healthy people across ages. Combining a sample-barcoded 5' primer with a J-beta primer mix, a second PCR ran for 7 to 11 cycles. In TCRdb, the 5' RACE reads were re-called with MiXCR into one record per CDR3 protein. The sample yields about 780,000 distinct CDR3 sequences, around half seen once. The specimen was blood. This sequence was found in a man at least 80 years old in good health.

The CDR3 nucleotides are TGTGCCAGCAGCCGGGGGTCTGGGACCGGGGAGCTGTTTTTT. Translated, it gives CASSRGSGTGELFF. The rearrangement links TRBV6-6 to TRBJ2-2; TRBD2 might be the D (6 bases). From germline, CDR1 is MNHNY and CDR2 SVGAGI (reference sequence). The CDR3 consists of 14 residues. V was pared by 6 bases and J by 5 bases, with 13 bases between.